This T cell receptor (beta chain) is from a study of blood T cell repertoires in COVID-19 (dated by TCRdb to 2019 to 2021). About the investigation overall: Samples covering the acute and convalescent phases of COVID-19 were provided by collaborators in the United States, Italy and Spain. Deeply sampled blood TCRbeta repertoires from subjects exposed to, actively infected with, or recovered from COVID-19 were included in the dataset. Samples came from the ongoing ImmuneRACE study (first 160 participants) plus 1,254 subjects from 6 global collaborators. The repertoires were released in a freely available public database intended as a resource for research on the immune response to SARS-CoV-2. A de-identified subject ID, COVID-19 status, age in years and sex were almost always included in the sample metadata. The material from the prospective study consisted of cDNA or gDNA derived from T cells, B-cell-depleted T cells, or PBMCs. Where available, HLA class I and class II types were obtained from metadata supplied by the sample provider rather than from assay-based typing.

Another Seattle source contributed samples from volunteer blood donors who had recovered from COVID-19. The collaborating institutions used their own protocols to collect whole blood in K2EDTA tubes. For TCRbeta analysis, collaborators shipped samples as frozen whole blood, isolated PBMCs, or DNA extracted from either of those sample types. TCRbeta CDR3 regions were amplified from genomic DNA by means of the immunoSEQ Assay, a bias-controlled multiplex PCR. The paper's data handling went like this. Within the assay, amplification of reference gene primers was used to estimate how many nucleated cells each sample contained. To quantify the absolute abundance of each unique TCRbeta CDR3 rearrangement, sequence reads were collapsed and filtered. Productive Simpson clonality was computed per sample as the square root of Simpson's diversity index over productive rearrangements. TCRdb stores this immuneACCESS table with in-frame sequences only. Part of the clones is absent; in the studies checked, under half of the shortfall reflects unresolved V genes, and no reason is known for the rest. V, J and clone size are those of that table, while D and trimming were read from the DNA. A total of some 120,000 clones appear in this sample, around 85% of them only once. The ten largest clonotypes hold approximately 16% of the sample.

To note about this clone: The target of this receptor is not known. No base quality information exists; no much larger clone differs at one position.

The full study reports these points: How much clinical and demographic metadata was included differed by source and by participant, and the metadata was provided uncurated.

Sequencing was done on a sample of peripheral blood. This TCR came from a woman aged 50 to 65 who had recovered from COVID-19.

For the CDR3, the sequence is CASSPPGTGNTEAFF. The sequenced DNA is TGTGCCAGCAGCCCGCCCGGGACAGGGAACACTGAAGCTTTCTTT. The rearrangement joined TRBV7-9 to TRBJ1-1; 8 middle bases align to TRBD1. Relative to germline, V is missing 5 bases and J is missing 1 base, with 6 bases of the junction outside any gene match. The germline V gene (reference sequence) provides CDR1 SEHNR and CDR2 FQNEAQ. Measured from the cysteine to the phenylalanine, the CDR3 is 15 residues long. Only the CDR3 DNA is retained, 45 bases long and in frame from the first base.